Following are 8 T cell receptor beta chains from one sample sequenced in a study of memory CD4+ T cells and cytomegalovirus serostatus. The sort gate was single viable CD3+CD4+CD8-CD45RO+ cells for memory CD4+ T cells. Only in-frame clones appear in the TCRdb table, and some are missing; sequencing was by immunoSEQ multiplex PCR. The sample includes 40,000 to 55,000 clones, more than 70% of them seen just once. The sample taken for sequencing was memory CD4+ T cells from blood. These receptors came from an adult in good health and CMV-seropositive.

The chain couples TRBV5-1 to TRBJ2-1; the D call may be TRBD1 or TRBD2 (5 bases each). The germline V and J ends were trimmed by 4 bases and 6 bases, with 23 bases remaining between them. CDR1 and CDR2 from the germline V gene are SGHRS and YFSETQ. The CDR3 totals 17 residues. The CDR3 DNA sequence: TGCGCCAGCAGCGTCCAGGTGGGACCGCGATTGAGCAATGAGCAGTTCTTC. Its protein product is CASSVQVGPRLSNEQFF. Full variable domain (remainder filled in from reference TRBV5-1 and TRBJ2-1): KAGVTQTPRYLIKTRGQQVTLSCSPISGHRSVSWYQQTPGQGLQFLFEYFSETQRNKGNFPGRFSGRQFSNSRSEMNVSTLELGDSALYLCASSVQVGPRLSNEQFFGPGTRLTVL.

V is TRBV19 and J is TRBJ1-1, with D possibly TRBD1 on 5 matching bases. The CDR3 runs 14 residues. Germline loops: CDR1 LNHDA, CDR2 SQIVND (reference sequence). V gave up 4 bases and J gave up 1 base, with 10 bases separating them. CDR3 loop: CASSRDGRNTEAFF. The CDR3 DNA sequence: TGTGCCAGTAGTAGGGACGGTAGGAACACTGAAGCTTTCTTT.

The chain combines TRBV18 with TRBJ2-7; D perhaps matches TRBD1 (6 bases). The CDR3 is 13 residues long. CDR1 is KGHSH, CDR2 LQKENI, per germline. Trimming left V 3 bases short and J 2 bases short, with 8 bases between. This CDR3 reads CASSPDRAYEQYF. CDR3 nucleotides: TGTGCCAGCTCACCGGACAGAGCCTACGAGCAGTACTTC.

This clone was counted between two and nine times. The gene calls are TRBV11-1 and TRBJ1-1; unclear D gene. The CDR3 length is 13 residues. Germline CDR1 reads SGHAT; CDR2 reads FQDESV (reference sequence). V was trimmed by 5 bases and J by 6 bases, leaving 13 bases between them. The CDR3 protein is CASSTHGNSEAFF. The CDR3 DNA reads as TGTGCCAGCAGCACCCATGGAAATTCTGAAGCTTTCTTT.

This sequence joins TRBV12-2 and TRBJ2-3; TRBD2 is taken as the D call from the table, unchecked against the DNA. TRBV12-2 constitutes a pseudogene. This CDR3 has 19 amino acids. The CDR3 sequence: CASRLPGTSGLGPPDTQYF. The DNA for the CDR3 is TGTGCAAGTCGCTTGCCCGGGACTAGCGGGTTGGGCCCCCCAGATACGCAGTATTTT.

V is TRBV28 and J is TRBJ2-7, with 9 positions matching TRBD1. The CDR3 is made up of 16 amino acids. J lost 1 base, V lost 3 bases, and 7 bases had no gene match. Per the germline V gene, CDR1 is MDHEN and CDR2 is SYDVKM. CDR3: CASSFARGTGSYEQYF. CDR3 nucleotide sequence: TGTGCCAGCAGTTTTGCCAGAGGGACAGGGTCCTACGAGCAGTACTTC. Variable domain in full (rest from reference TRBV28 and TRBJ2-7): DVKVTQSSRYLVKRTGEKVFLECVQDMDHENMFWYRQDPGLGLRLIYFSYDVKMKEKGDIPEGYSVSREKKERFSLILESASTNQTSMYLCASSFARGTGSYEQYFGPGTRLTVT.

This chain uses TRBV14 with TRBJ1-6; D may be TRBD1 (5 bases). CDR1 SGHDN and CDR2 FVKESK come from the germline V gene. CDR3 length equals 19 residues. V was trimmed by 4 bases and J by 2 bases, leaving 21 bases between them. CDR3 loop: CASSLGEKDRDTYNSPLHF. The CDR3 DNA reads TGTGCCAGCAGCCTAGGTGAAAAAGACAGAGATACCTATAATTCACCCCTCCACTTT.

The chain combines TRBV13 with TRBJ2-1, with 9 bases lining up with TRBD1. CDR1 is PRHDT, CDR2 FYEKMQ, per germline (reference sequence). CDR3 length: 15 amino acids. Trimming at V came to 2 bases and at J to 7 bases, leaving 6 bases not matched to a gene. CDR3 sequence (DNA): TGTGCCAGCAGCTTACCTCCGGGACAGGGAAATGAGCAGTTCTTC. The encoded protein is CASSLPPGQGNEQFF.